Listed below are T cell receptor beta chains from one sample, sequenced in a study of blood T cells in healthy people across ages. MiXCR was run by TCRdb on the 5' RACE reads, yielding one entry per CDR3 protein. The top ten clones hold 7.7% of a sample with some 1.7 million distinct CDR3 sequences, 28% of them seen once. Sequenced sample: blood. Source of these receptors: a woman in her thirties in good health. The CDR3 runs from the conserved cysteine through the conserved F or W. The order of the fields is J gene, V gene, clone size, D gene, CDR3 protein, CDR3 DNA. D genes are given only for firm matches. Clone sizes are given selectively: once, few, many, or a class where the clone is expanded.

J gene: TRBJ2-3; V gene: TRBV20-1; clone size: -; D gene: -; CDR3 protein: CSARTGSSTDTQYF; CDR3 DNA: TGCAGTGCTAGAACAGGCTCTAGCACAGATACGCAGTATTTT
J gene: TRBJ2-2; V gene: TRBV7-3; clone size: few; D gene: -; CDR3 protein: CATPRVTGELFF; CDR3 DNA: TGTGCCACCCCCCGGGTCACCGGGGAGCTGTTTTTT
J gene: TRBJ1-1; V gene: TRBV12-3/TRBV12-4; clone size: few; D gene: TRBD1; CDR3 protein: CASSSDGTGTDTEAFF; CDR3 DNA: TGTGCCAGCAGTTCAGACGGGACGGGGACAGACACTGAAGCTTTCTTT
J gene: TRBJ2-5; V gene: TRBV28; clone size: many; D gene: -; CDR3 protein: CASSLVSRGETQYF; CDR3 DNA: TGTGCCAGCAGTTTAGTGTCCAGGGGAGAGACCCAGTACTTC
J gene: TRBJ2-3; V gene: TRBV18; clone size: -; D gene: TRBD1; CDR3 protein: CASLFSGGAADTQYF; CDR3 DNA: TGTGCCAGCCTTTTTTCAGGGGGTGCTGCAGATACGCAGTATTTT
J gene: TRBJ2-1; V gene: TRBV6-5; clone size: -; D gene: -; CDR3 protein: CASSYVLAAPANEQFF; CDR3 DNA: TGTGCCAGCAGTTACGTCCTAGCAGCGCCCGCAAATGAGCAGTTCTTC
J gene: TRBJ1-5; V gene: TRBV20-1; clone size: -; D gene: TRBD1; CDR3 protein: CSGQGGYQPQHF; CDR3 DNA: TGCAGTGGACAGGGGGGGTACCAGCCCCAGCATTTT
J gene: TRBJ2-1; V gene: TRBV20-1; clone size: few; D gene: TRBD2; CDR3 protein: CSASTSGRSLPFF; CDR3 DNA: TGCAGTGCTAGTACTAGCGGGAGGAGTCTCCCGTTCTTC
J gene: TRBJ2-5; V gene: TRBV7-2; clone size: few; D gene: -; CDR3 protein: CASSTTGAQYF; CDR3 DNA: TGTGCCAGCAGTACGACTGGGGCCCAGTACTTC
J gene: TRBJ2-1; V gene: TRBV12-3/TRBV12-4; clone size: -; D gene: -; CDR3 protein: CASSLGGTPNEQFF; CDR3 DNA: TGTGCCAGCAGTTTAGGGGGGACTCCCAATGAGCAGTTCTTC
J gene: TRBJ1-1; V gene: TRBV5-1; clone size: many; D gene: -; CDR3 protein: CASSLQGRAEAFF; CDR3 DNA: TGCGCCAGCAGCTTGCAGGGGCGAGCTGAAGCTTTCTTT
J gene: TRBJ2-1; V gene: TRBV12-3/TRBV12-4; clone size: many; D gene: TRBD2; CDR3 protein: CASSPGLASDNEQFF; CDR3 DNA: TGTGCCAGCAGTCCGGGACTAGCGAGTGATAATGAGCAGTTCTTC
J gene: TRBJ2-7; V gene: TRBV5-6; clone size: -; D gene: TRBD1; CDR3 protein: CASSTGQTNYEQYF; CDR3 DNA: TGTGCCAGCAGCACGGGACAGACTAACTACGAGCAGTACTTC
J gene: TRBJ2-4; V gene: TRBV27; clone size: many; D gene: -; CDR3 protein: CASSGVVGKNIQYF; CDR3 DNA: TGTGCCAGCAGTGGTGTAGTAGGCAAAAACATTCAGTACTTC
J gene: TRBJ2-7; V gene: TRBV3-1; clone size: few; D gene: TRBD2; CDR3 protein: CASSIGLADRYEQYF; CDR3 DNA: TGTGCCAGCAGCATAGGCCTAGCGGATCGCTACGAGCAGTACTTC
J gene: TRBJ2-1; V gene: TRBV27; clone size: -; D gene: TRBD1; CDR3 protein: CASSWPGQGLWEQFF; CDR3 DNA: TGTGCCAGCAGTTGGCCGGGACAGGGACTGTGGGAGCAGTTCTTC
J gene: TRBJ1-5; V gene: TRBV28; clone size: few; D gene: -; CDR3 protein: CASRRDVVEPQHF; CDR3 DNA: TGTGCCAGCAGGAGGGACGTGGTGGAGCCCCAGCATTTT
J gene: TRBJ1-4; V gene: TRBV29-1; clone size: once; D gene: -; CDR3 protein: CSVGRARGNEKLFF; CDR3 DNA: TGCAGCGTTGGCAGGGCTCGAGGAAATGAAAAACTGTTTTTT
J gene: TRBJ2-5; V gene: TRBV28; clone size: many; D gene: TRBD1; CDR3 protein: CASSAEDRGSRETQYF; CDR3 DNA: TGTGCCAGCAGTGCCGAGGACAGGGGATCCAGAGAGACCCAGTACTTC
J gene: TRBJ2-5; V gene: TRBV5-1; clone size: few; D gene: TRBD2; CDR3 protein: CASSLQSSGQETQYF; CDR3 DNA: TGCGCCAGCAGCTTGCAATCTAGCGGACAAGAGACCCAGTACTTC
J gene: TRBJ1-1; V gene: TRBV28; clone size: -; D gene: -; CDR3 protein: CASSWRPEMNEAFF; CDR3 DNA: TGTGCCAGCAGCTGGAGGCCAGAAATGAATGAAGCTTTCTTT
J gene: TRBJ2-7; V gene: TRBV2; clone size: -; D gene: -; CDR3 protein: CASSEIGATGASYEQYF; CDR3 DNA: TGTGCCAGCAGTGAAATCGGGGCCACAGGTGCCTCCTACGAGCAGTACTTC
J gene: TRBJ2-3; V gene: TRBV7-8; clone size: -; D gene: -; CDR3 protein: CASSLSAELTDTQYF; CDR3 DNA: TGTGCCAGCAGCTTATCCGCGGAACTCACAGATACGCAGTATTTT
J gene: TRBJ2-1; V gene: TRBV6-2/TRBV6-3; clone size: many; D gene: -; CDR3 protein: CATRGGSYNEQFF; CDR3 DNA: TGTGCCACCCGAGGGGGCTCCTACAATGAGCAGTTCTTC
J gene: TRBJ2-3; V gene: TRBV4-1; clone size: -; D gene: TRBD2; CDR3 protein: CASSQHQSGGTQYF; CDR3 DNA: TGCGCCAGCAGCCAACATCAGAGCGGGGGGACGCAGTATTTT
J gene: TRBJ1-5; V gene: TRBV12-3/TRBV12-4; clone size: -; D gene: -; CDR3 protein: CASSWGPGHNGPQHF; CDR3 DNA: TGTGCCAGCAGCTGGGGACCGGGACACAACGGTCCCCAGCATTTT
J gene: TRBJ1-4; V gene: TRBV7-9; clone size: once; D gene: -; CDR3 protein: CASSLDSVQEKLFF; CDR3 DNA: TGTGCCAGCAGCTTGGACTCGGTACAGGAAAAACTGTTTTTT
J gene: TRBJ2-1; V gene: TRBV2; clone size: few; D gene: TRBD2; CDR3 protein: CASSPPRAGGGNEQFF; CDR3 DNA: TGTGCCAGCTCACCACCGCGTGCGGGAGGGGGTAATGAGCAGTTCTTC
J gene: TRBJ1-2; V gene: TRBV5-6; clone size: -; D gene: TRBD1; CDR3 protein: CTSSWDRVGYTF; CDR3 DNA: TGTACCAGCAGCTGGGACAGGGTTGGCTACACCTTC
J gene: TRBJ2-1; V gene: TRBV12-3/TRBV12-4; clone size: few; D gene: TRBD2; CDR3 protein: CASSRSGGSEQFF; CDR3 DNA: TGTGCCAGCAGTAGAAGCGGGGGGTCGGAGCAGTTCTTC
J gene: TRBJ1-5; V gene: TRBV11-2; clone size: many; D gene: -; CDR3 protein: CASSLGRNSNQPQHF; CDR3 DNA: TGTGCCAGCAGCTTAGGCAGGAATAGCAATCAGCCCCAGCATTTT
J gene: TRBJ2-7; V gene: TRBV5-5; clone size: many; D gene: -; CDR3 protein: CASSPEGDTYEQYF; CDR3 DNA: TGTGCCAGCAGCCCCGAGGGGGACACCTACGAGCAGTACTTC
J gene: TRBJ2-2; V gene: TRBV6-6; clone size: -; D gene: -; CDR3 protein: CASSRHITGRGGELFF; CDR3 DNA: TGTGCCAGCAGTCGCCACATTACAGGGCGCGGCGGGGAGCTGTTTTTT
J gene: TRBJ1-4; V gene: TRBV4-3; clone size: -; D gene: -; CDR3 protein: CASSQVRFNEKLFF; CDR3 DNA: TGCGCCAGCAGCCAAGTCCGGTTTAATGAAAAACTGTTTTTT
J gene: TRBJ2-3; V gene: TRBV10-2; clone size: -; D gene: TRBD1; CDR3 protein: CASNLDRGSTDTQYF; CDR3 DNA: TGCGCCAGCAACCTCGACAGGGGGTCGACAGATACGCAGTATTTT
J gene: TRBJ2-7; V gene: TRBV12-3/TRBV12-4; clone size: -; D gene: TRBD1; CDR3 protein: CASSRQGTTSYEQYF; CDR3 DNA: TGTGCCAGTAGTCGACAGGGGACAACCTCCTACGAGCAGTACTTC
J gene: TRBJ2-1; V gene: TRBV4-1; clone size: -; D gene: TRBD2; CDR3 protein: CASSQAGEYNEQFF; CDR3 DNA: TGCGCCAGCAGCCAGGCGGGGGAGTACAATGAGCAGTTCTTC
J gene: TRBJ2-5; V gene: TRBV18; clone size: -; D gene: TRBD1; CDR3 protein: CASSPRRTGGETQYF; CDR3 DNA: TGTGCCAGCTCACCCCGAAGGACAGGGGGAGAGACCCAGTACTTC